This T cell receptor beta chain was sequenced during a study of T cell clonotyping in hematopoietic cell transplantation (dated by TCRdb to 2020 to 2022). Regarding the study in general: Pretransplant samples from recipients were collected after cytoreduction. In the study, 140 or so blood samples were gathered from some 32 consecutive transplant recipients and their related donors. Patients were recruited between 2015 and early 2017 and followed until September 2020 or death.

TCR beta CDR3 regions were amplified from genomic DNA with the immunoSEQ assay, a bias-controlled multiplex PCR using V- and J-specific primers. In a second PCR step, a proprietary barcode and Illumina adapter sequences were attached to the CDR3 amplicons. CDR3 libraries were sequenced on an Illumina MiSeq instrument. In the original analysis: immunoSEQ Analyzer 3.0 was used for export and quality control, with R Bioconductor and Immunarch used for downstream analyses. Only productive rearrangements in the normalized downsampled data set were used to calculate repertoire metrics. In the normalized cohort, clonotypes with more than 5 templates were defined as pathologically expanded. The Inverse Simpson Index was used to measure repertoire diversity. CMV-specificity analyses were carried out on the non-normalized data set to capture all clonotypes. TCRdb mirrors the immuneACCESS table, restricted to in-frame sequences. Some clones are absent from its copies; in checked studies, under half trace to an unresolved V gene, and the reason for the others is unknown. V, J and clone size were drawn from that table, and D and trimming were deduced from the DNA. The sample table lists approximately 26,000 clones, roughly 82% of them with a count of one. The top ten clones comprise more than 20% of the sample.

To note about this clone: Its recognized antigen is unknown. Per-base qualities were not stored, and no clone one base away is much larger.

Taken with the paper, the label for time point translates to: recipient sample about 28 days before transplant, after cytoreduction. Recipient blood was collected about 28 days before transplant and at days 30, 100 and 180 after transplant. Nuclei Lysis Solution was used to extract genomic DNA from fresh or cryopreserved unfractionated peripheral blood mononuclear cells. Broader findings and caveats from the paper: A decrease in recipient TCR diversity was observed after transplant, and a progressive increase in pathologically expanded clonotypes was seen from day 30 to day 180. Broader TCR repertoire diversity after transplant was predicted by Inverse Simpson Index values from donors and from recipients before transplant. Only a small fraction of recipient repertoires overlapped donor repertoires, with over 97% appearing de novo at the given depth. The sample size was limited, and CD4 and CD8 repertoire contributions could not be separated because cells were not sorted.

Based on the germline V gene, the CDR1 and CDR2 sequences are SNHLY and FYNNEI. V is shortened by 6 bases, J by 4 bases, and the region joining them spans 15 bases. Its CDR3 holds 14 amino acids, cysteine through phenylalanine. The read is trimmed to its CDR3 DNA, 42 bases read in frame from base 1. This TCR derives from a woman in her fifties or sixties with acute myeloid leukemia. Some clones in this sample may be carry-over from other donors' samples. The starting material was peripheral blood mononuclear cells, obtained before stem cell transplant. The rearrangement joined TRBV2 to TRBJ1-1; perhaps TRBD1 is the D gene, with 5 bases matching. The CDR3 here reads CASRGGGGGTEAFF. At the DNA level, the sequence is TGTGCCAGCAGGGGCGGGGGAGGCGGCACTGAAGCTTTCTTT.